These T cell receptor beta chains were read from a single sample in a study of prognosis after radiotherapy for stage I lung cancer. TCRdb ran MiXCR on the multiplex PCR reads and lists one entry per CDR3 protein. In the table there are tens of thousands of distinct CDR3 sequences, roughly a quarter of which are singletons. This sample comprised PBMCs, obtained before or after stereotactic body radiation therapy (not recorded which). These receptors originate from a donor older than 45 with non-small cell lung cancer. The CDR3 runs from the conserved cysteine through the conserved F or W. Fields, in order: CDR3 length, V gene, J gene, CDR3 protein.

cdr3_length: 15; v_call: TRBV4-1; j_call: TRBJ1-2; cdr3_aa: CASSQVPPGEYGYTF
cdr3_length: 13; v_call: TRBV7-8; j_call: TRBJ1-2; cdr3_aa: CASSGGTNYGYTF
cdr3_length: 16; v_call: TRBV20-1; j_call: TRBJ1-1; cdr3_aa: CSARDREAWPNTEAFF
cdr3_length: 13; v_call: TRBV2; j_call: TRBJ1-2; cdr3_aa: CASSVGNNYGYTF
cdr3_length: 15; v_call: TRBV11-2; j_call: TRBJ1-6; cdr3_aa: CASSLGWGGDSPLHF
cdr3_length: 16; v_call: TRBV15; j_call: TRBJ1-5; cdr3_aa: CATSRDGSQSNQPQHF
cdr3_length: 16; v_call: TRBV5-1; j_call: TRBJ2-2; cdr3_aa: CASSLGQPANTGELFF
cdr3_length: 15; v_call: TRBV19; j_call: TRBJ2-1; cdr3_aa: CANSIAATPGYEQFF
cdr3_length: 15; v_call: TRBV9; j_call: TRBJ2-1; cdr3_aa: CASTLSQAVGNEQFF
cdr3_length: 15; v_call: TRBV9; j_call: TRBJ2-7; cdr3_aa: CASSVDGTGGYEQYF
cdr3_length: 14; v_call: TRBV5-1; j_call: TRBJ1-1; cdr3_aa: CASSLLPWSTEAFF
cdr3_length: 14; v_call: TRBV28; j_call: TRBJ2-7; cdr3_aa: CASSLAGASYEQYF
cdr3_length: 15; v_call: TRBV6-1; j_call: TRBJ1-3; cdr3_aa: CASSDVADPGNTIYF
cdr3_length: 15; v_call: TRBV18; j_call: TRBJ2-2; cdr3_aa: CASSLMVDPTGELFF
cdr3_length: 13; v_call: TRBV5-1; j_call: TRBJ2-7; cdr3_aa: CASSLGSEAEQYF
cdr3_length: 15; v_call: TRBV5-1; j_call: TRBJ2-1; cdr3_aa: CASSLVGSGNNEQFF
cdr3_length: 16; v_call: TRBV5-1; j_call: TRBJ2-5; cdr3_aa: CASSPPRTGNQETQYF
cdr3_length: 15; v_call: TRBV3-1; j_call: TRBJ1-2; cdr3_aa: CASSQTLQANYGYTF
cdr3_length: 15; v_call: TRBV7-9; j_call: TRBJ1-6; cdr3_aa: CASSSYPGPDLSLHF
cdr3_length: 14; v_call: TRBV2; j_call: TRBJ2-5; cdr3_aa: CASSRAGGGETQYF
cdr3_length: 17; v_call: TRBV4-2; j_call: TRBJ2-1; cdr3_aa: CASSQGSGVSSYNEQFF
cdr3_length: 18; v_call: TRBV6-9; j_call: TRBJ2-3; cdr3_aa: CASSYPRQGGSSTGTQYF
cdr3_length: 18; v_call: TRBV20-1; j_call: TRBJ2-6; cdr3_aa: CSAEDQGPSFSGANVLTF
cdr3_length: 12; v_call: TRBV27; j_call: TRBJ1-2; cdr3_aa: CASSPQGYGYTF
cdr3_length: 14; v_call: TRBV25-1; j_call: TRBJ1-3; cdr3_aa: CASSAEQGGNTIYF
cdr3_length: 16; v_call: TRBV6-1; j_call: TRBJ2-7; cdr3_aa: CASSERQGTPSYEQYF
cdr3_length: 15; v_call: TRBV7-9; j_call: TRBJ1-6; cdr3_aa: CASSFSGQVGITINF
cdr3_length: 17; v_call: TRBV6-1; j_call: TRBJ2-1; cdr3_aa: CASSESILDHFNNEQFF
cdr3_length: 13; v_call: TRBV27; j_call: TRBJ1-2; cdr3_aa: CASSLGTGYGYTF
cdr3_length: 19; v_call: TRBV27; j_call: TRBJ1-6; cdr3_aa: CASSLEGQGGRSWNSPLHF
cdr3_length: 12; v_call: TRBV27; j_call: TRBJ1-6; cdr3_aa: CASRFPNSPLHF
cdr3_length: 15; v_call: TRBV27; j_call: TRBJ1-5; cdr3_aa: CASSFTGNSNQPQHF
cdr3_length: 17; v_call: TRBV7-8; j_call: TRBJ1-2; cdr3_aa: CASSGVGGPSINYGYTF
cdr3_length: 14; v_call: TRBV7-8; j_call: TRBJ1-2; cdr3_aa: CASTPLISNYGYTF
cdr3_length: 15; v_call: TRBV5-4; j_call: TRBJ2-1; cdr3_aa: CASSPGGRVGNEQFF
cdr3_length: 14; v_call: TRBV5-1; j_call: TRBJ2-3; cdr3_aa: CASSLGRSTDTQYF
cdr3_length: 14; v_call: TRBV6-2/TRBV6-3; j_call: TRBJ2-1; cdr3_aa: CASSYELAGYEQFF
cdr3_length: 14; v_call: TRBV19; j_call: TRBJ2-7; cdr3_aa: CASSSSGTSYEQYF
cdr3_length: 15; v_call: TRBV5-6; j_call: TRBJ2-1; cdr3_aa: CASSLASTPYNEQFF